The 13 T cell receptor beta chains in this list originate from one sample, sequenced in a study of monozygotic twins with inflammatory bowel disease. With the 5' RACE reads reprocessed, TCRdb shows one record per CDR3 protein and no DNA. Recorded for this sample: 300,000 to 450,000 distinct CDR3 sequences. What was sequenced was blood. The receptor set was obtained from a human donor with ulcerative colitis or Crohn's disease, or a healthy co-twin of an affected twin (not recorded which).

V and J are TRBV4-3 and TRBJ1-6; TCRdb gives TRBD1 as the D gene, but with no DNA this cannot be confirmed. Germline lookup yields CDR1 LGHNA and CDR2 YSLEER. This CDR3 comprises 15 residues. CDR3: CASSQGYRQNSPLHF.

The chain is built from TRBV19 and TRBJ1-1. The germline V gene has CDR1 LNHDA and CDR2 SQIVND (reference sequence). This CDR3 has 13 amino acids. The CDR3 loop reads CASSMYRDTEAFF. Supplemented by reference TRBV19 and TRBJ1-1, the full variable domain reads DGGITQSPKYLFRKEGQNVTLSCEQNLNHDAMYWYRQDPGQGLRLIYYSQIVNDFQKGDIAEGYSVSREKKESFPLTVTSAQKNPTAFYLCASSMYRDTEAFFGQGTRLTVV.

This rearrangement joins TRBV6-2 or TRBV6-3 to TRBJ2-2; TCRdb designates TRBD2, a call that cannot be tested without DNA. The CDR3 length is 16 residues. Germline lookup yields CDR1 MNHEY and CDR2 SVGEGT. The CDR3 sequence is CASTGLAGGLARELFF.

The genes are TRBV5-4 and TRBJ2-2. The germline gives CDR1 SGHNT, CDR2 YYREEE (reference sequence). This CDR3 contains 12 residues. The CDR3 loop reads CASSLSRGELFF.

V usage is TRBV12-3 or TRBV12-4 and J usage is TRBJ2-1; TCRdb returns TRBD1, unconfirmable since there is no DNA. This CDR3 has 17 amino acids. The CDR3: CASSPVVWQGGDNEQFF.

The chain employs TRBV27 and TRBJ1-4; TCRdb picks TRBD1, but there is no DNA to check that call. This CDR3 contains 16 residues. Germline V lookup: CDR1 MNHEY, CDR2 SMNVEV (reference sequence). Here the CDR3 reads CASSLSNRGREEKLFF.

This chain links TRBV20-1 with TRBJ2-2; the TRBD2 assignment by TCRdb is unverifiable without DNA. Germline V gene data show CDR1 as DFQATT and CDR2 as SNEGSKA (reference sequence). This CDR3 region has 16 residues. The CDR3 here is CSAKKASGGNTGELFF.

The V call is TRBV6-5, the J call TRBJ1-5; TCRdb picks TRBD1, but there is no DNA to check that call. The germline gives CDR1 MNHEY, CDR2 SVGAGI. The CDR3 runs to 13 residues. CDR3 region: CASSATGYQPQHF.

The chain couples TRBV6-1 to TRBJ1-5. The germline V gene encodes CDR1 MNHNS and CDR2 SASEGT. There are 17 residues in the CDR3. CDR3 protein: CASSEGLLVFSNQPQHF.

This rearrangement joins TRBV6-2 or TRBV6-3 to TRBJ2-3; TCRdb calls TRBD2, which cannot be checked without DNA. CDR3 length: 20 amino acids. Germline CDR1 MNHEY, CDR2 SVGEGT. This chain's CDR3 is CASSYPDEEGTSGASDTQYF.

V gene TRBV5-8 combines with J gene TRBJ2-6. The CDR3 length is 15 residues. CDR1 and CDR2 (germline): SGHTS, YDEGEE. The CDR3 protein is CASSLKGAGANVLTF.

J is TRBJ2-7 and V is TRBV10-3. Germline V gene sequence: CDR1 ENHRY, CDR2 SYGVKD. The CDR3 sequence is 14 residues long. The CDR3 is CAISESADYYEQYF.

This chain uses TRBV7-6 with TRBJ1-5; TCRdb gives TRBD1 as the D gene, but with no DNA this cannot be confirmed. The CDR3 is 16 residues long. The V gene's germline CDR1 is SGHVS and CDR2 FNYEAQ. The CDR3 loop reads CATSLNGGLINQPQHF.